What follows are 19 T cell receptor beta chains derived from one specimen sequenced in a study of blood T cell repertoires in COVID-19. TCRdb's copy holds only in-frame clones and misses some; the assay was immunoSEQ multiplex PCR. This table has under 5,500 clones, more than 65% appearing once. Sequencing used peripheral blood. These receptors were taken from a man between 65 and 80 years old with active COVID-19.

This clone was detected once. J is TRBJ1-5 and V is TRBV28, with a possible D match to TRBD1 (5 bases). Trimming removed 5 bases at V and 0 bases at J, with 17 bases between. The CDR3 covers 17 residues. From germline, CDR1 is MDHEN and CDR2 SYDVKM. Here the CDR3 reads CASSDPRQSYSNQPQHF. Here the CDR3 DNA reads TGTGCCAGCAGTGATCCGAGACAGAGTTATAGCAATCAGCCCCAGCATTTT.

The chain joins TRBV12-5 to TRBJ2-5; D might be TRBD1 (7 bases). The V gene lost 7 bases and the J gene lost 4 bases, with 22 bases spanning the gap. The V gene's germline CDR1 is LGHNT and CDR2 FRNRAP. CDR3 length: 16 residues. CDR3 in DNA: TGTGCTAGTGCCACTGGGGCGGCAGGGGGAGGAGAGACCCAGTACTTC. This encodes CASATGAAGGGETQYF.

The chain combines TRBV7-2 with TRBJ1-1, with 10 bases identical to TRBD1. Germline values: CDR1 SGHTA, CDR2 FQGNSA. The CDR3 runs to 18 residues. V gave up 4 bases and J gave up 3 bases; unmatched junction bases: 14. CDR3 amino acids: CASSSSLGQGVGDTEAFF. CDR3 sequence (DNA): TGTGCCAGCAGCTCTAGCCTAGGACAGGGGGTGGGTGACACTGAAGCTTTCTTT.

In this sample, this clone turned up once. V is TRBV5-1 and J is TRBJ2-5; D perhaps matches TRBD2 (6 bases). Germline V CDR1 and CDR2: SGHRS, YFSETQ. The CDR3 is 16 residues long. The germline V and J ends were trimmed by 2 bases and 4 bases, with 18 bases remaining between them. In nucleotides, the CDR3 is TGCGCCAGCAGCTTAGGTAGTACGGGGGATGGAGAGACCCAGTACTTC. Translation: CASSLGSTGDGETQYF.

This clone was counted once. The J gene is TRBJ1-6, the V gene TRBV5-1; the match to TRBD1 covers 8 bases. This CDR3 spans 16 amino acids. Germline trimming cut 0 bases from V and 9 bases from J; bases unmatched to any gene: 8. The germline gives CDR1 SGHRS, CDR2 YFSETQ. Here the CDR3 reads CASSLAGRGQISPLHF. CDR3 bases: TGCGCCAGCAGCTTGGCCGGCAGGGGGCAGATTTCACCCCTCCACTTT. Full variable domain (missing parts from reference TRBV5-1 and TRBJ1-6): KAGVTQTPRYLIKTRGQQVTLSCSPISGHRSVSWYQQTPGQGLQFLFEYFSETQRNKGNFPGRFSGRQFSNSRSEMNVSTLELGDSALYLCASSLAGRGQISPLHFGNGTRLTVT.

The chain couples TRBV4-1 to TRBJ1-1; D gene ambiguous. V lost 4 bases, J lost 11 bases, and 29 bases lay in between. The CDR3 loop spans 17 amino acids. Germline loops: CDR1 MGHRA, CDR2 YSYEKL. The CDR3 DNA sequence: TGCGCCAGCAGCCCTGACGCGTTACCGAGGGCTTGGTCGGGTGCTTTCTTT. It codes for CASSPDALPRAWSGAFF.

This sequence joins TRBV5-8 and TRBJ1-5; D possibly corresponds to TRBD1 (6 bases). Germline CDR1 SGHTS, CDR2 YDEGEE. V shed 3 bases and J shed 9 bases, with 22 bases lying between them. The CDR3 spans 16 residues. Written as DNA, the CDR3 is TGTGCCAGCAGCTCAAAACAGGGTTCGGGGATCACGCCCCAGCATTTT. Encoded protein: CASSSKQGSGITPQHF.

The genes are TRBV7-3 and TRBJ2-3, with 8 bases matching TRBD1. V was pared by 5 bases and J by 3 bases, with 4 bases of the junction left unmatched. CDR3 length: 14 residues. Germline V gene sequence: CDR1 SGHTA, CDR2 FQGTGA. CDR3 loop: CASSDQGATDTQYF. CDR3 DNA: TGTGCCAGCAGCGACCAGGGGGCAACAGATACGCAGTATTTT.

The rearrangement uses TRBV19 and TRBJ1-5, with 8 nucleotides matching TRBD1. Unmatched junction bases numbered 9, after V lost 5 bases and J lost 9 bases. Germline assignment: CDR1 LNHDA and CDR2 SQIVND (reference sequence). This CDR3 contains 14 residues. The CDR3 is CASSLGQGERPQHF. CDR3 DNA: TGTGCCAGTAGTCTAGGACAGGGTGAGCGGCCCCAGCATTTT. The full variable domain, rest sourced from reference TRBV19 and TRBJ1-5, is DGGITQSPKYLFRKEGQNVTLSCEQNLNHDAMYWYRQDPGQGLRLIYYSQIVNDFQKGDIAEGYSVSREKKESFPLTVTSAQKNPTAFYLCASSLGQGERPQHFGDGTRLSIL.

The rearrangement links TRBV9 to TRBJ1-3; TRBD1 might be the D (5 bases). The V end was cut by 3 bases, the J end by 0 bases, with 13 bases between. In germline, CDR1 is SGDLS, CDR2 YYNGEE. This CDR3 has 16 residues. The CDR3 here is CASSGRQIDSGNTIYF. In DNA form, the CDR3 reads TGTGCCAGCAGCGGGCGACAGATTGACTCTGGAAACACCATATATTTT.

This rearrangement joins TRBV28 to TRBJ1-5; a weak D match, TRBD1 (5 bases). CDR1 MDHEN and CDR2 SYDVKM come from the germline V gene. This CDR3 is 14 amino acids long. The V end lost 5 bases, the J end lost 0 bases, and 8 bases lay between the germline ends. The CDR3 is CASSQGYSNQPQHF. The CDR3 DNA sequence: TGTGCCAGCAGTCAGGGCTATAGCAATCAGCCCCAGCATTTT.

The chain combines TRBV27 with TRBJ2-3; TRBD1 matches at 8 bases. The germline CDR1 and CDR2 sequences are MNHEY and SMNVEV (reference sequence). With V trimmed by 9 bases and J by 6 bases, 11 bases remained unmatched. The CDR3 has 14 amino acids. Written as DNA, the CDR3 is TGTGCCAGGCTACTTCTGAGACAGGGGGATACGCAGTATTTT. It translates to CARLLLRQGDTQYF.

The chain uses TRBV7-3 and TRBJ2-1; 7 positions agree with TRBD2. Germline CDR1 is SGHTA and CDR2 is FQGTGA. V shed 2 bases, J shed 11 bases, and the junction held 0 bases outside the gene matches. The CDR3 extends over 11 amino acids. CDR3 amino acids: CASSLGTKQFF. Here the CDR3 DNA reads TGTGCCAGCAGCTTAGGGACTAAGCAGTTCTTC.

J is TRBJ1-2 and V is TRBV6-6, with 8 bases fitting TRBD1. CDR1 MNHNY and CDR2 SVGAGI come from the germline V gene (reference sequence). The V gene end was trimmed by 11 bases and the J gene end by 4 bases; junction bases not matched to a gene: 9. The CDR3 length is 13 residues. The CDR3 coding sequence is TGTGCCTCGACAGGGGCGTTTGTCTATGGCTACACCTTC. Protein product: CASTGAFVYGYTF.

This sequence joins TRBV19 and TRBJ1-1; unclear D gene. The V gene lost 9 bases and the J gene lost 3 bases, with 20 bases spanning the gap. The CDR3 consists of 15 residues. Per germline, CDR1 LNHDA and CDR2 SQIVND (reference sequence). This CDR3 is CASAGLVPVDTEAFF. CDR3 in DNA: TGTGCCAGCGCAGGTTTGGTCCCAGTGGACACTGAAGCTTTCTTT. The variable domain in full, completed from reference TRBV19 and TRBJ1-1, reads DGGITQSPKYLFRKEGQNVTLSCEQNLNHDAMYWYRQDPGQGLRLIYYSQIVNDFQKGDIAEGYSVSREKKESFPLTVTSAQKNPTAFYLCASAGLVPVDTEAFFGQGTRLTVV.

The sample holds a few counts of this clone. The CDR3 region has the DNA TGCGCCAGCCCCATCGGGACAGGGAATACTGAAGCTTTCTTT. Its translation: CASPIGTGNTEAFF. The rearrangement uses TRBV23-1 and TRBJ1-1; 9 bases align to TRBD1. TRBV23-1 is noted as an ORF with a role that remains uncertain. V shed 8 bases, J shed 5 bases, and the junction held 9 bases outside the gene matches. CDR3 length: 14 amino acids.

The CDR3 reads CATWGLPDTQYF. CDR3 DNA: TGTGCCACGTGGGGCCTACCAGATACGCAGTATTTT. The chain is built from TRBV28 and TRBJ2-3, with TRBD1 as a possible D gene (5 bases). This CDR3 has 12 amino acids. Trimming stripped 10 bases from V and 4 bases from J, with 12 bases between. From germline, CDR1 is MDHEN and CDR2 SYDVKM.

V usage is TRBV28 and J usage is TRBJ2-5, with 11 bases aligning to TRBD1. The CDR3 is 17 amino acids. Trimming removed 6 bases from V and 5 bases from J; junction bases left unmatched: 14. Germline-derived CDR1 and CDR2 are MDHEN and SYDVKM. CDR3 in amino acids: CASSQSPGQGAGETQYF. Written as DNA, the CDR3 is TGTGCCAGCAGCCAATCCCCCGGACAGGGGGCAGGGGAGACCCAGTACTTC.

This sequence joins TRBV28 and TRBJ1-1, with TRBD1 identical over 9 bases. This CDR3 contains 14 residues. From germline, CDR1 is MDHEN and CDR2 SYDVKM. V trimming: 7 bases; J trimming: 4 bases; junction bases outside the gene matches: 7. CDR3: CASIPGQGSTEAFF. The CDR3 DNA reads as TGTGCCAGCATTCCCGGACAGGGGAGCACTGAAGCTTTCTTT.